Shown below are 13 T cell receptor beta chains from a single sample sequenced in a study of cytomegalovirus exposure and HLA in healthy donors. The PCR ran on 60 Vbeta and 13 Jbeta primers. Libraries were prepared by immunoSEQ multiplex PCR; TCRdb keeps only in-frame clonotypes and omits some of them. The repertoire consists of 150,000 to 200,000 clones, with about 80% occurring once and the leading ten covering approximately 1.1%. Sequencing input: PBMCs. These TCRs come from a woman aged 40 to 49 in good health and CMV-seronegative.

The table lists this clone with a count of one. This chain uses TRBV11-3 with TRBJ1-1; possibly TRBD1 for D (6 bases). This CDR3 region has 13 residues. Germline lookup yields CDR1 SGHNT and CDR2 YENEEA. With 1 base removed from V and 3 bases from J, the gap between germline ends came to 6 bases. DNA of the CDR3: TGTGCCAGCAGCTTAGGGGGGCACACTGAAGCTTTCTTT. It specifies CASSLGGHTEAFF.

V gene TRBV4-2 combines with J gene TRBJ1-2; 7 bases are a match to TRBD1. The germline gives CDR1 LGHNA, CDR2 YNFKEQ. The V gene end was trimmed by 3 bases and the J gene end by 1 base; junction bases not matched to a gene: 11. The length of the CDR3 is 17 residues. The CDR3 nucleotides read TGTGCCAGCAGCCAGATGGGCGGACAGGCGAGTAACTATGGCTACACCTTC. Translation gives CASSQMGGQASNYGYTF.

This chain uses TRBV2 with TRBJ2-1, with a possible D match to TRBD2 (5 bases). The CDR3 totals 13 residues. V lost 7 bases and J 0 bases, leaving 7 bases between the germline ends. Germline V gene lookup returns CDR1 SNHLY and CDR2 FYNNEI. The DNA for the CDR3 is TGTGCCAGCACGAGGGTCTCCTACAATGAGCAGTTCTTC. Its protein is CASTRVSYNEQFF.

The chain couples TRBV5-5 to TRBJ2-7; 10 bases fit TRBD2. Germline values: CDR1 SGHKS, CDR2 YYEKEE (reference sequence). J gave up 1 base and V 4 bases, and 8 bases lay outside the gene matches. The length of the CDR3 is 16 residues. CDR3 protein: CASSRLRTSGSYEQYF. CDR3 DNA: TGTGCCAGCAGCCGTCTTAGGACTAGCGGTTCCTACGAGCAGTACTTC.

V usage is TRBV5-1 and J usage is TRBJ2-3; 12 nucleotides agree with TRBD1. In germline, CDR1 is SGHRS, CDR2 YFSETQ. CDR3 length: 16 amino acids. Trimming removed 4 bases from V and 1 base from J; junction bases left unmatched: 4. As DNA, the CDR3 is TGCGCCAGCAGCCCGGGACAGGGGGCCCGCACAGATACGCAGTATTTT. It translates to CASSPGQGARTDTQYF.

The chain joins TRBV7-3 to TRBJ1-1; no clear D. The V end was cut by 0 bases, the J end by 4 bases, with 9 bases between. Germline V gene sequence: CDR1 SGHTA, CDR2 FQGTGA. This CDR3 has 14 residues. The CDR3 DNA is TGTGCCAGCAGCTTAACGCACAGTTCCACTGAAGCTTTCTTT. Its translation: CASSLTHSSTEAFF.

This chain joins TRBV7-8 and TRBJ1-1; the D is unclear. Trimming left V 5 bases short and J 1 base short, with 14 bases between. Germline-derived CDR1 and CDR2 are SGHVS and FQNEAQ. The CDR3 length is 15 residues. CDR3 protein: CASSPTRGSNTEAFF. The CDR3 DNA reads as TGTGCCAGCAGCCCCACTCGGGGTTCGAACACTGAAGCTTTCTTT.

This clone has just a few counts. V is TRBV5-6 and J is TRBJ2-7; D perhaps matches TRBD1 (5 bases). Trimming left V 0 bases short and J 3 bases short, with 13 bases between. Germline CDR1 SGHDT, CDR2 YYEEEE. This CDR3 comprises 15 residues. The CDR3 DNA is TGTGCCAGCAGCTTGGAGGGGCGCGTATTCTACGAGCAGTACTTC. This codes for CASSLEGRVFYEQYF.

V and J are TRBV6-1 and TRBJ2-7, with a possible D match to TRBD1 (5 bases). The CDR3 is 13 amino acids. With 6 bases removed from V and 2 bases from J, the gap between germline ends came to 11 bases. The germline gives CDR1 MNHNS, CDR2 SASEGT. CDR3 sequence: CASSLTGAYEQYV. The CDR3 nucleotides read TGTGCCAGCAGCCTAACAGGAGCCTACGAGCAGTACGTC.

The gene calls are TRBV18 and TRBJ1-1; 7 nucleotides align to TRBD1. Germline trimming cut 6 bases from V and 3 bases from J; bases unmatched to any gene: 10. CDR3 length: 15 residues. The germline gives CDR1 KGHSH, CDR2 LQKENI. The CDR3 region is CASSPRGRGDTEAFF. As DNA, the CDR3 is TGTGCCAGCTCCCCGAGGGGCAGGGGGGACACTGAAGCTTTCTTT. The full variable domain, in which reference TRBV18 and TRBJ1-1 provide the parts outside the CDR3, is NAGVMQNPRHLVRRRGQEARLRCSPMKGHSHVYWYRQLPEEGLKFMVYLQKENIIDESGMPKERFSAEFPKEGPSILRIQQVVRGDSAAYFCASSPRGRGDTEAFFGQGTRLTVV.

The genes are TRBV6-1 and TRBJ2-1, with TRBD2 matching 10 bases. Trimming removed 5 bases from V and 2 bases from J; junction bases left unmatched: 12. CDR1 and CDR2 from the germline V gene are MNHNS and SASEGT. The CDR3 extends over 18 amino acids. CDR3 sequence reads: CASSQGLGTSVTYNEQFF. In DNA, the CDR3 is TGTGCCAGCAGTCAAGGGCTAGGGACTAGCGTGACCTACAATGAGCAGTTCTTC.

This chain connects TRBV4-2 to TRBJ2-1; 10 bases align to TRBD2. The trim removed 1 base at V and 2 bases at J, leaving 2 bases unmatched. Germline assignment: CDR1 LGHNA and CDR2 YNFKEQ. The CDR3 covers 16 residues. The CDR3 nucleotides are TGTGCCAGCAGCCAAGTAGGGACTAGCGCCTACAATGAGCAGTTCTTC. Translation gives CASSQVGTSAYNEQFF.

The chain recombines TRBV30 with TRBJ1-1, with D possibly matching TRBD1 (5 bases). Between the trimmed V and J ends, which lost 2 bases and 3 bases, there was a span of 10 bases. This CDR3 region has 13 residues. Germline V gene data show CDR1 as GTSNPN and CDR2 as SVGIG (reference sequence). The CDR3 loop reads CAWSPAGDTEAFF. CDR3 coding DNA: TGTGCCTGGAGTCCGGCGGGGGACACTGAAGCTTTCTTT.